This T cell receptor (beta chain) was recovered during a study of long-term antiretroviral therapy in people with HIV. Whole-study results and caveats: Control repertoires displayed wider CDR3 length ranges than the HIV repertoires.

Run at survey level, the immunoSEQ assay was version v3.0. The study targeted 40,000-50,000 T-cell genomes per sample in sequencing. TCRdb's copy holds only in-frame clones and misses some; the assay was immunoSEQ multiplex PCR. Of around 29,000 clones listed, 93% are singletons. Germline-derived CDR1 and CDR2 are ENHRY and SYGVKD. This CDR3 region has 13 residues. The V and J ends lost 6 bases and 3 bases, in that order; junction bases with no gene match: 4. As concerns this clone: Its target is unknown.

The chain couples TRBV10-3 to TRBJ2-7; 8 positions match TRBD1. Sequencing was performed on unsorted PBMCs, taken approximately 6.5 years after starting antiretroviral therapy. The TCR comes from a woman between 35 and 50 years old with HIV. CDR3 loop: CAISRQGSYEQYF. In DNA, the CDR3 is TGTGCCATCAGCCGACAGGGGAGCTACGAGCAGTACTTC.